Shown below are 26 T cell receptor beta chains from a single sample sequenced in a study of blood T cell repertoires in COVID-19. Some clones are missing from TCRdb's copy, which holds only in-frame ones; the method was immunoSEQ multiplex PCR. Among about 160,000 clones listed, approximately 84% were seen once. The sample comprised peripheral blood. The receptors stem from a man aged 40-49 years who had recovered from COVID-19.

This chain links TRBV7-6 with TRBJ1-1; 7 bases map to TRBD1. CDR3 length equals 16 residues. The ends lost 6 bases at V and 0 bases at J; junction bases unmatched: 10. The germline V gene encodes CDR1 SGHVS and CDR2 FNYEAQ. The CDR3 region is CASSRNPGQMNTEAFF. In nucleotides, the CDR3 is TGTGCCAGCAGTAGGAATCCGGGACAGATGAACACTGAAGCTTTCTTT.

The gene calls are TRBV7-9 and TRBJ2-7, with D perhaps matching TRBD1 (6 bases). The germline V and J ends were trimmed by 6 bases and 3 bases, with 18 bases remaining between them. Germline values: CDR1 SEHNR, CDR2 FQNEAQ (reference sequence). The CDR3 covers 15 residues. The CDR3 is CASSFSIGQNYEQYF. The CDR3 DNA sequence: TGTGCCAGCAGTTTTAGTATTGGACAGAACTACGAGCAGTACTTC.

This clone was seen a few times. The chain combines TRBV30 with TRBJ1-3, with TRBD1 identical over 7 bases. CDR1 is GTSNPN and CDR2 is SVGIG in the germline V gene (reference sequence). The V segment lost 8 bases and the J segment 2 bases; nucleotides outside the gene matches: 9. The CDR3 runs to 14 residues. DNA for the CDR3: TGTGCCCAAAGACCGGGACAGCCTGGAAACACCATATATTTT. Its translation is CAQRPGQPGNTIYF. Drawing the rest from reference TRBV30 and TRBJ1-3, the complete variable domain is SQTIHQWPATLVQPVGSPLSLECTVEGTSNPNLYWYRQAAGRGLQLLFYSVGIGQISSEVPQNLSASRPQDRQFILSSKKLLLSDSGFYLCAQRPGQPGNTIYFGEGSWLTVV.

In nucleotides, the CDR3 is TGTGCCAGCAGCTTGGACAGGGGGCGAGGGGAGCTGTTTTTT. Protein product: CASSLDRGRGELFF. This chain connects TRBV11-1 to TRBJ2-2; 11 bases line up with TRBD1. CDR1 and CDR2 (germline): SGHAT, FQDESV (reference sequence). With V trimmed by 3 bases and J by 8 bases, 2 bases remained unmatched. The CDR3 has 14 amino acids.

The chain employs TRBV6-2 or TRBV6-3 and TRBJ1-1; D remains unclear. V was cut by 4 bases and J by 0 bases, with 9 bases left in between. The CDR3 is 14 amino acids. CDR1 and CDR2 from the germline V gene are MNHEY and SVGEGT. The CDR3 here is CASSFQIMNTEAFF. The CDR3, as DNA: TGTGCCAGCAGTTTTCAGATAATGAACACTGAAGCTTTCTTT.

The CDR3 DNA sequence: TGTGCCAGCAGATCGACAGCCATGGGGTCCTACTCTTACAATGAGCAGTTCTTC. This codes for CASRSTAMGSYSYNEQFF. The genes are TRBV27 and TRBJ2-1, with D possibly being TRBD1 (5 bases). Germline CDR1 MNHEY, CDR2 SMNVEV (reference sequence). The CDR3 has 18 amino acids. The germline V and J ends were trimmed by 6 bases and 4 bases, with 25 bases remaining between them.

The chain employs TRBV9 and TRBJ1-6; TRBD1 is a possible D gene (5 bases). V gave up 3 bases and J gave up 2 bases, with 9 bases separating them. Germline CDR1 is SGDLS and CDR2 is YYNGEE. The length of the CDR3 is 15 residues. The CDR3 here is CASSGDSTYNSPLHF. The CDR3 nucleotides read TGTGCCAGCAGCGGCGACAGTACCTATAATTCACCCCTCCACTTT.

V gene TRBV9 combines with J gene TRBJ1-4; 11 bases are shared with TRBD1. The CDR3 covers 13 residues. The V and J ends lost 4 bases and 10 bases, in that order; junction bases with no gene match: 3. Per the germline V gene, CDR1 is SGDLS and CDR2 is YYNGEE. The chain's CDR3 is CASSSGTGGKLFF. As DNA, the CDR3 is TGTGCCAGCAGCTCCGGGACAGGGGGAAAACTGTTTTTT. The complete variable domain, with remaining parts taken from reference TRBV9 and TRBJ1-4, reads DSGVTQTPKHLITATGQRVTLRCSPRSGDLSVYWYQQSLDQGLQFLIQYYNGEERAKGNILERFSAQQFPDLHSELNLSSLELGDSALYFCASSSGTGGKLFFGSGTQLSVL.

The chain uses TRBV28 and TRBJ1-3; 7 nucleotides line up with TRBD1. The length of the CDR3 is 14 residues. CDR1 and CDR2 (germline): MDHEN, SYDVKM. With 8 bases clipped from V and 0 bases from J, the junction kept 4 bases outside the gene matches. The CDR3 reads CASGTEISGNTIYF. CDR3 bases: TGTGCCAGCGGGACAGAGATCTCTGGAAACACCATATATTTT.

This chain uses TRBV7-2 with TRBJ2-7, with D perhaps matching TRBD2 (5 bases). Germline V gene lookup returns CDR1 SGHTA and CDR2 FQGNSA. V was pared by 5 bases and J by 4 bases, with 12 bases between. This CDR3 spans 13 amino acids. Here the CDR3 reads CASSPPTSYEQYF. CDR3 nucleotides: TGTGCCAGCAGCCCACCCACTAGTTACGAGCAGTACTTC.

The chain joins TRBV4-1 to TRBJ1-3; possibly TRBD1 for D (5 bases). The ends were cut back, 2 bases at V and 4 bases at J, with 15 bases in the middle. This CDR3 contains 16 residues. CDR1 is MGHRA and CDR2 is YSYEKL in the germline V gene. The CDR3 reads CASSQPLGARGNTIYF. The CDR3 nucleotides are TGCGCCAGCAGCCAACCGTTAGGGGCAAGGGGAAACACCATATATTTT.

The chain couples TRBV21-1 to TRBJ2-7; the table's D call of TRBD2 was not tested on the DNA. TRBV21-1 is an annotated pseudogene. The CDR3 runs 14 residues. This chain's CDR3 is CASSKWKAAYEQYF. The CDR3 nucleotides are TGTGCCAGCAGCAAATGGAAGGCGGCCTACGAGCAGTACTTC.

This clone has just a few counts. CDR3 in amino acids: CASSRGAGQGQYF. The DNA of the CDR3 is TGTGCCAGCTCAAGGGGCGCTGGGCAGGGGCAGTACTTC. The rearrangement joins TRBV18 to TRBJ2-7, with D perhaps TRBD1 (5 bases). Between the trimmed V and J ends, which lost 5 bases and 9 bases, there was a span of 17 bases. This CDR3 has 13 residues. Germline V gene data show CDR1 as KGHSH and CDR2 as LQKENI.

The rearrangement uses TRBV21-1 and TRBJ2-2; whether TRBD2, the table's D call, matches the DNA was not checked. TRBV21-1 is a known pseudogene. The CDR3 extends over 24 amino acids. The CDR3 loop is CASSCRQGLREGGCHLLYTGELFF. The CDR3 coding sequence is TGTGCCAGCAGCTGTCGACAGGGGTTGCGGGAGGGCGGGTGCCACCTTTTGTACACCGGGGAGCTGTTTTTT.

This clone was seen only a few times. The V and J genes are TRBV7-9 and TRBJ1-2; 7 nucleotides match TRBD1. The ends lost 0 bases at V and 8 bases at J; junction bases unmatched: 6. The CDR3 spans 14 residues. Per the germline V gene, CDR1 is SEHNR and CDR2 is FQNEAQ (reference sequence). In DNA form, the CDR3 reads TGTGCCAGCAGCTTAGCGGGACAGCCCTGGGGCTACACCTTC. Amino acids: CASSLAGQPWGYTF.

V is TRBV6-2 or TRBV6-3 and J is TRBJ2-5; a possible D gene is TRBD1 (6 bases). The CDR3 loop spans 15 amino acids. Germline V CDR1 and CDR2: MNHEY, SVGEGT. Trimming left V 4 bases short and J 3 bases short, with 15 bases between. The CDR3 DNA sequence: TGTGCCAGCAGTTTCGCAGGGGCCGGGGAAGAGACCCAGTACTTC. Translated: CASSFAGAGEETQYF.

The rearrangement joins TRBV5-8 to TRBJ1-4; D might be TRBD1 (5 bases). V lost 1 base and J lost 8, with 12 bases in between. The CDR3 length is 14 residues. Germline CDR1 reads SGHTS; CDR2 reads YDEGEE. The CDR3 region is CASSLSGGDEKLFF. CDR3 nucleotide sequence: TGTGCCAGCAGCTTGAGCGGCGGGGACGAAAAACTGTTTTTT.

The chain employs TRBV7-8 and TRBJ1-5, with D unresolved. CDR3 size: 15 residues. The V gene's germline CDR1 is SGHVS and CDR2 FQNEAQ. Trimming removed 1 base at V and 0 bases at J, with 7 bases between. The CDR3 nucleotides read TGTGCCAGCAGCTTAGTGGCTCTTAGCAATCAGCCCCAGCATTTT. Encoded protein: CASSLVALSNQPQHF.

The rearrangement links TRBV7-2 to TRBJ2-2; TRBD2 might be the D (5 bases). Trimming took off 5 bases at V and 4 bases at J, with 11 bases between the two ends. The length of the CDR3 is 14 residues. The germline gives CDR1 SGHTA, CDR2 FQGNSA. The CDR3 sequence: CASSPGGPTGELFF. The CDR3, as DNA: TGTGCCAGCAGCCCAGGCGGGCCCACCGGGGAGCTGTTTTTT.

This chain links TRBV19 with TRBJ1-2; D is unclear. The CDR3 covers 16 residues. V shed 5 bases and J shed 4 bases, with 20 bases lying between them. The germline gives CDR1 LNHDA, CDR2 SQIVND (reference sequence). The CDR3: CASSPRGRLGIYGYTF. Here the CDR3 DNA reads TGTGCCAGTAGTCCGCGGGGAAGGTTAGGGATCTATGGCTACACCTTC.

This clone was seen just once. This CDR3 is CATGRTGAQETQYF. CDR3 DNA: TGTGCCACCGGTCGGACAGGCGCACAAGAGACCCAGTACTTC. This chain uses TRBV24-1 with TRBJ2-5; 7 bases are shared with TRBD1. CDR1 is KGHDR, CDR2 SFDVKD, per germline. Losses at the gene ends were 9 bases for V and 2 bases for J; bases not matched to a gene: 8. This CDR3 has 14 amino acids.

This rearrangement joins TRBV27 to TRBJ2-1, with 8 bases identical to TRBD2. The V gene end was trimmed by 5 bases and the J gene end by 14 bases; junction bases not matched to a gene: 14. This CDR3 has 14 residues. The germline V gene encodes CDR1 MNHEY and CDR2 SMNVEV (reference sequence). In nucleotides, the CDR3 is TGTGCCAGCAGTCCCCGGGGGGGGAGCGTCCCGGAGTTCTTC. It is translated as CASSPRGGSVPEFF.

The V call is TRBV7-9, the J call TRBJ2-1; TRBD2 aligns across 8 bases. Germline lookup yields CDR1 SEHNR and CDR2 FQNEAQ (reference sequence). The CDR3 consists of 12 residues. V trimming: 3 bases; J trimming: 10 bases; junction bases outside the gene matches: 2. CDR3 residues: CASSLTSEEQFF. For the CDR3, the DNA is TGTGCCAGCAGCTTGACTAGCGAAGAGCAGTTCTTC.

Concerning this clone itself: The junction departs from germline at one end; a sequencing error may be responsible. The V and J genes are TRBV4-1 and TRBJ2-3, with 13 bases matching TRBD2. Per germline, CDR1 MGHRA and CDR2 YSYEKL. The CDR3 covers 20 residues. This CDR3 is CASSQRTGTSGAIYTDTQYF. The CDR3 DNA sequence: TGCGCCAGCAGCCAACGAACCGGGACTAGCGGGGCCATCTACACAGATACGCAATATTTT.

The rearrangement links TRBV20-1 to TRBJ1-1, with D unresolved. Trimming pared 5 bases from V and 1 base from J, leaving 2 bases between. CDR1 is DFQATT, CDR2 SNEGSKA, per germline (reference sequence). The CDR3 has 10 residues. This CDR3 reads CSARNTEAFF. CDR3 nucleotides: TGCAGTGCTCGGAACACTGAAGCTTTCTTT.

The rearrangement links TRBV7-8 to TRBJ2-5, with TRBD1 matching 9 bases. With 5 bases clipped from V and 4 bases from J, the junction kept 8 bases outside the gene matches. Looked up from germline, CDR1 is SGHVS and CDR2 is FQNEAQ. The CDR3 runs 15 residues. CDR3 region: CASSQTGTGTETQYF. The CDR3 DNA reads TGTGCCAGCAGCCAAACCGGGACAGGGACAGAGACCCAGTACTTC.